These T cell receptor beta chains were read from a single sample in a study of T-cell reconstitution after alpha-beta-depleted transplantation in children. Via MiXCR, TCRdb re-called the PCR reads, giving one row per CDR3 protein. The sample has about 980,000 distinct CDR3 sequences; less than 30% are singletons. The sequences come from PBMCs, mostly from graft donor cells, collected 360 days after TCRalphabeta/CD19-depleted stem cell transplant. The source is a boy in the first two years of life who had a stem cell transplant for SCID, so the T cells may come from the graft donor. CDR3s include the opening cysteine and the closing phenylalanine or tryptophan. The D gene is left open where the match is weak. The size entry is marked missing in some rows and otherwise reads once, few, many or a size class.

clone size	V gene	D gene	J gene	CDR3 protein	CDR3 DNA
few	TRBV20-1	.	TRBJ2-7	CSAVPFPTSSYEQYF	TGCAGTGCCGTACCTTTCCCCACCAGCTCCTACGAGCAGTACTTC
few	TRBV7-8	TRBD1	TRBJ2-5	CASSLTRGTDSETQYF	TGTGCCAGCAGCTTAACGAGGGGGACAGATTCGGAGACCCAGTACTTC
few	TRBV20-1	TRBD2	TRBJ2-5	CSARGVSGAPLPETQYF	TGCAGTGCTAGAGGGGTTAGCGGGGCCCCGCTCCCAGAGACCCAGTACTTC
.	TRBV2	.	TRBJ2-7	CASSVPGTTYEQYF	TGTGCCAGCAGTGTACCGGGGACCACCTACGAGCAGTACTTC
.	TRBV5-6	.	TRBJ1-3	CASSLLAGAGNTIYF	TGTGCCAGCAGCTTATTAGCAGGGGCTGGAAACACCATATATTTT
.	TRBV6-2/TRBV6-3	.	TRBJ2-3	CASRSRLGRGPDTQYF	TGTGCCAGCCGCTCCAGACTCGGAAGGGGTCCAGATACGCAGTATTTT
.	TRBV18	.	TRBJ1-1	CASSPSDTDSVYITAFF	TGTGCCAGCTCCCCTTCGGACACGGATTCGGTATATATAACGGCTTTCTTT
.	TRBV14	TRBD2	TRBJ2-7	CASSQGRRGSGEQYF	TGTGCCAGCAGCCAAGGACGGCGGGGGTCCGGCGAGCAGTACTTC
.	TRBV15	TRBD1	TRBJ2-1	CATSRIQGVRNEQFF	TGTGCCACCAGCAGAATACAGGGGGTAAGAAATGAGCAGTTCTTC
.	TRBV20-1	TRBD1	TRBJ1-1	CSASNRGTEAFF	TGCAGTGCTAGTAACAGGGGCACTGAAGCTTTCTTT
.	TRBV6-5	.	TRBJ1-5	CASNRGGQPQHF	TGTGCCAGCAATCGGGGGGGTCAGCCCCAGCATTTT
few	TRBV6-5	.	TRBJ1-5	CASSYSAITSNQPQHF	TGTGCCAGCAGTTACTCTGCCATTACGAGCAATCAGCCCCAGCATTTT
few	TRBV13	TRBD2	TRBJ2-3	CASSIGTSGGATDTQYF	TGTGCCAGCAGCATCGGGACTAGCGGGGGGGCGACAGATACGCAGTATTTT
.	TRBV5-1	.	TRBJ2-1	CASSPRGADEQFF	TGCGCCAGCAGCCCCCGGGGGGCTGATGAGCAGTTCTTC
few	TRBV5-1	.	TRBJ1-1	CASTSFGRGGWNTEAFF	TGCGCCAGCACCTCATTCGGGAGGGGCGGGTGGAACACTGAAGCTTTCTTT
.	TRBV9	TRBD1	TRBJ2-3	CASSPGGKGTDTQYF	TGTGCCAGCAGCCCAGGGGGCAAGGGGACAGATACGCAGTATTTT
.	TRBV6-5	TRBD2	TRBJ2-3	CASSYSAGAKDTQYF	TGTGCCAGCAGTTACTCAGCGGGGGCCAAAGATACGCAGTATTTT
many	TRBV20-1	TRBD2	TRBJ2-3	CSASLGTSADTQYF	TGCAGTGCTAGCCTAGGGACTAGCGCAGATACGCAGTATTTT
few	TRBV24-1	TRBD1	TRBJ2-2	CATSDLSPTGEPNTGELFF	TGTGCCACCAGTGACCTGAGCCCTACAGGGGAGCCGAACACCGGGGAGCTGTTTTTT
few	TRBV20-1	.	TRBJ2-5	CSAHLVGAHQETQYF	TGCAGTGCCCACCTGGTGGGGGCTCACCAAGAGACCCAGTACTTC
.	TRBV7-2	.	TRBJ2-1	CASSLVRRLGVLAEQFF	TGTGCCAGCAGCTTAGTGCGGAGACTAGGGGTATTGGCTGAGCAGTTCTTC
.	TRBV6-1	TRBD2	TRBJ2-1	CAITRLAGANEQFF	TGTGCCATCACGCGTCTAGCGGGGGCAAATGAGCAGTTCTTC
.	TRBV6-5	.	TRBJ1-1	CASSYSSVMRGNTEAFF	TGTGCCAGCAGTTACTCCTCCGTGATGAGGGGGAACACTGAAGCTTTCTTT
.	TRBV13	TRBD1	TRBJ1-2	CASSLDRGPGYTF	TGTGCCAGCAGCTTAGACAGGGGGCCGGGCTACACCTTC
.	TRBV5-1	TRBD2	TRBJ2-7	CASSSVLAGGLEQYF	TGCGCCAGCAGCTCCGTATTAGCGGGGGGCCTCGAGCAGTACTTC
few	TRBV9	.	TRBJ2-1	CASSASGHSYNEQFF	TGTGCCAGCAGCGCCTCCGGCCACTCCTACAATGAGCAGTTCTTC
.	TRBV7-2	TRBD2	TRBJ2-3	CASSYRGSGGKDTQYF	TGTGCCAGCAGCTACCGGGGTAGCGGGGGGAAAGATACGCAGTATTTT
.	TRBV6-2/TRBV6-3	.	TRBJ2-7	CASSKAADGSEQYF	TGTGCCAGCAGCAAAGCCGCTGACGGTTCCGAGCAGTACTTC
.	TRBV5-1	TRBD1	TRBJ1-2	CASSLARDRTIGYTF	TGCGCCAGCAGCTTGGCCCGGGACAGGACAATTGGCTACACCTTC
.	TRBV29-1	.	TRBJ1-1	CSVDWTHSNTEAFF	TGCAGCGTTGATTGGACACACTCGAACACTGAAGCTTTCTTT
few	TRBV9	.	TRBJ2-3	CASSVDPNAGTQYF	TGTGCCAGCAGCGTAGATCCCAACGCGGGGACGCAGTATTTT
.	TRBV24-1	TRBD1	TRBJ1-2	CATSDSGQGDGYTF	TGTGCCACCAGTGATTCTGGACAGGGGGATGGCTACACCTTC
few	TRBV7-9	.	TRBJ1-1	CASSPPNLGRPMNTEAFF	TGTGCCAGCAGCCCACCAAACCTCGGACGGCCCATGAACACTGAAGCTTTCTTT
.	TRBV24-1	TRBD1	TRBJ2-5	CATSDPADRGSGETQYF	TGTGCCACCAGTGATCCGGCGGACAGGGGAAGTGGAGAGACCCAGTACTTC
.	TRBV27	TRBD1	TRBJ1-2	CASRLTGASHGYTF	TGTGCCAGCCGCCTGACAGGGGCCTCCCATGGCTACACCTTC
once	TRBV18	.	TRBJ2-7	CASSRGWEQYF	TGTGCCAGCTCACGGGGGTGGGAGCAGTACTTC
.	TRBV28	.	TRBJ2-7	CASQSGLYPYEQYF	TGTGCCAGCCAATCCGGACTATACCCCTACGAGCAGTACTTC
few	TRBV3-1	.	TRBJ2-1	CASSHSSYNEQFF	TGTGCCAGCAGCCATAGTAGCTACAATGAGCAGTTCTTC
.	TRBV7-8	.	TRBJ2-3	CASSSRLVRADTQYF	TGTGCCAGCAGCTCCAGACTAGTGAGGGCAGATACGCAGTATTTT
.	TRBV2	TRBD2	TRBJ2-1	CASSLAGGQSGEQFF	TGTGCCAGCAGTCTAGCGGGGGGGCAATCCGGCGAGCAGTTCTTC
.	TRBV2	.	TRBJ1-1	CASSFTGTARTEAFF	TGTGCCAGCAGTTTTACCGGGACGGCACGCACTGAAGCTTTCTTT
.	TRBV11-2	.	TRBJ1-5	CASSLERTSNQPQHF	TGTGCCAGCAGCTTAGAAAGAACTAGCAATCAGCCCCAGCATTTT
.	TRBV15	TRBD1	TRBJ2-7	CATSRQGAREQYF	TGTGCCACCAGCAGACAGGGGGCAAGGGAGCAGTACTTC
once	TRBV12-3/TRBV12-4	.	TRBJ2-1	CASSLGSTGVSSYNEQFF	TGTGCCAGCAGTCTGGGAAGCACGGGGGTGTCGTCGTACAATGAGCAGTTCTTC
few	TRBV5-6	.	TRBJ2-3	CASSALGIQDTQYF	TGTGCCAGCAGCGCTCTAGGGATCCAGGATACGCAGTATTTT
few	TRBV29-1	.	TRBJ2-7	CSVQQGPYEQYF	TGCAGCGTTCAACAGGGCCCCTACGAGCAGTACTTC
.	TRBV20-1	.	TRBJ2-6	CSAHRVGANVLTF	TGCAGTGCTCACAGGGTAGGCGCCAACGTCCTGACTTTC
.	TRBV3-1	.	TRBJ2-7	CASSQDRPGEQYF	TGTGCCAGCAGCCAAGATCGGCCCGGCGAGCAGTACTTC
.	TRBV15	.	TRBJ2-7	CATSRAPGEQYF	TGTGCCACCAGCAGAGCTCCCGGCGAGCAGTACTTC